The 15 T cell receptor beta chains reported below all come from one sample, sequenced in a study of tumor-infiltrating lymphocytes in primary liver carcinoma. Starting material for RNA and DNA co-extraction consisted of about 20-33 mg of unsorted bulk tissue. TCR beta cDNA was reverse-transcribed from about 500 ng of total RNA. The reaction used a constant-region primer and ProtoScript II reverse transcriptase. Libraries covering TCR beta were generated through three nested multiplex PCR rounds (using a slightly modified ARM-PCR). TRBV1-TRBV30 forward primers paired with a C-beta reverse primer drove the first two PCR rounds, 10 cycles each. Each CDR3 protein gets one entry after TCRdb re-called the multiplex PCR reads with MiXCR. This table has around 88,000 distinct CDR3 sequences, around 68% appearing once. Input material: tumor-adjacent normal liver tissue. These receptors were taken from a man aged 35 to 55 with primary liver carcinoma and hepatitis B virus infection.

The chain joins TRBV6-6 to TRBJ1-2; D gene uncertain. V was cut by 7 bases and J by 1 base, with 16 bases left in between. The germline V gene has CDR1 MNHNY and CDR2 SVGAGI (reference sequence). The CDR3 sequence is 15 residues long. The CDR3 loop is CASTPGGHINYGYTF. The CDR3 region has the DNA TGTGCCAGCACCCCGGGAGGCCACATTAACTATGGCTACACCTTC.

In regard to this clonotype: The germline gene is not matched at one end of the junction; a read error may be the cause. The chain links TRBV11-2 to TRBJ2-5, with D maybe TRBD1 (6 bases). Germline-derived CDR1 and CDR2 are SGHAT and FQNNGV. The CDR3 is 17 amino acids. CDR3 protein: CANSLVNGGIRQETQYF. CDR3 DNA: TGTGCCAACAGCTTAGTCAATGGGGGCATTCGGCAAGAGACCCAGTACTTC.

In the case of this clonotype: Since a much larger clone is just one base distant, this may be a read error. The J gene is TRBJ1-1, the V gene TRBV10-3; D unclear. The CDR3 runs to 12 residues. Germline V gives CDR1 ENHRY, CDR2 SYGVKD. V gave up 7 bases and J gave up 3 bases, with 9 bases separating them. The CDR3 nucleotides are TGTGCCATCACTGATCAGCACACTGAAGCTTTCTTT. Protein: CAITDQHTEAFF.

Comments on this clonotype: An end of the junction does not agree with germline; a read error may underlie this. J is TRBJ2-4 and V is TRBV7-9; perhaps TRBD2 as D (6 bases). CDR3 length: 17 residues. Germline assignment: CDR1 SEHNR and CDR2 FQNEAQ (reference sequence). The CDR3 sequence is CASSYSRGIEAKDIQYF. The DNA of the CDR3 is TGTGCCAGCAGCTATAGTCGGGGGATCGAGGCCAAAGACATTCAGTACTTC.

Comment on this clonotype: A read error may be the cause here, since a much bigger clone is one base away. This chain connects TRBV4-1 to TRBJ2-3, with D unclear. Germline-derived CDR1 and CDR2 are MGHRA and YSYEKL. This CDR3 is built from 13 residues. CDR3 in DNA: TGCACCAGCAGCCTACCTGAGATTCATACGCAGTATTTT. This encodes CTSSLPEIHTQYF.

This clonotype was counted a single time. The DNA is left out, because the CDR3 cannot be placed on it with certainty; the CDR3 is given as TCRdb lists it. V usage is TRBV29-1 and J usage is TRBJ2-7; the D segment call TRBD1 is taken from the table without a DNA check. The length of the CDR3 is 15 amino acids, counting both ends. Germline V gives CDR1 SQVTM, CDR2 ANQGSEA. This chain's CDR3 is CGVELWGTGAYEQYF.

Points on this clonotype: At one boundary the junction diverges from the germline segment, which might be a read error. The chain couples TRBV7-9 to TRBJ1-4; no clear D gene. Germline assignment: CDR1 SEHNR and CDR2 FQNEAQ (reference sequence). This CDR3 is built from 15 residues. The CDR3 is CASSPMPTTNEELFF. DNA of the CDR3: TGTGCCAGCAGCCCTATGCCCACAACTAATGAAGAACTGTTTTTT.

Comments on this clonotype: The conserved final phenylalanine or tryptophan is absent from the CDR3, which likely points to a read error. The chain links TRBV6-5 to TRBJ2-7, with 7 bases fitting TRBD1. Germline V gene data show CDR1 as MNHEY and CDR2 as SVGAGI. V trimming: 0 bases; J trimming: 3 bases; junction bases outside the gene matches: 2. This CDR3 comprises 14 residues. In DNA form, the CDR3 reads TGTGCCAGCAGTTACTCGACAGGGTACTACGAGCAGTACCAC. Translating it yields CASSYSTGYYEQYH.

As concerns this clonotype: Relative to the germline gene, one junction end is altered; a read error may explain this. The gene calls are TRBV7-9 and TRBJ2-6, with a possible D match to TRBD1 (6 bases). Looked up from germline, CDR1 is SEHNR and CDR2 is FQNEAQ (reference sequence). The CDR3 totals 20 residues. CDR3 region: CASSLGTAGSRFSGANVLAF. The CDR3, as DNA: TGTGCCAGCAGCTTAGGGACAGCCGGCTCGAGGTTCTCTGGGGCCAACGTCCTGGCTTTC.

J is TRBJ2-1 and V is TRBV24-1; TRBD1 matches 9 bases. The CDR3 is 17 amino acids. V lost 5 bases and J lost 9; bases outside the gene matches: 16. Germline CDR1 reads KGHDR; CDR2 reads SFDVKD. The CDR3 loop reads CATSVPTDRGVYGEQFF. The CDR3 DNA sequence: TGTGCCACCAGTGTCCCTACGGACAGGGGCGTTTATGGTGAGCAGTTCTTC.

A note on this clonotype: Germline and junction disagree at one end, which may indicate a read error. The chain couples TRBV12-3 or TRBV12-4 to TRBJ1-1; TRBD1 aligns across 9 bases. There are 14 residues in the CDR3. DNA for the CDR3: TGTGCCAGCAGTTTAGGACAGGGGGGAAAGTCGGCCGTCTTT. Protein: CASSLGQGGKSAVF.

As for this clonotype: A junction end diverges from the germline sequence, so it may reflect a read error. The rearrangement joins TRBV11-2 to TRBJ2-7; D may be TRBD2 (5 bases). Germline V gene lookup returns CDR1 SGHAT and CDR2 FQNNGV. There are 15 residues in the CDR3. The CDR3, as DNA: TGTGCCAGCGGCTTGACTGCGTCTAGCTCATACGAGCAGTACTTC. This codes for CASGLTASSSYEQYF.

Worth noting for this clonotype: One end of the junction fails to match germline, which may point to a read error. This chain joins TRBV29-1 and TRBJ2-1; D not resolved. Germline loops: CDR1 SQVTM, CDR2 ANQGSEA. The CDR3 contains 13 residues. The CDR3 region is CSVDGNSYKEQFF. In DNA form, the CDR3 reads TGCAGTGTTGACGGTAACTCCTACAAAGAGCAGTTCTTC.

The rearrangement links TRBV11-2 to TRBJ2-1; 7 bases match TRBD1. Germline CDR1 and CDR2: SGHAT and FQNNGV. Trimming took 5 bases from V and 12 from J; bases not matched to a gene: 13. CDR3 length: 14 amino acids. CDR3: CASSRESGDRGQFF. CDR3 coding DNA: TGTGCCAGCAGCCGAGAGTCCGGGGACAGAGGGCAGTTCTTC.

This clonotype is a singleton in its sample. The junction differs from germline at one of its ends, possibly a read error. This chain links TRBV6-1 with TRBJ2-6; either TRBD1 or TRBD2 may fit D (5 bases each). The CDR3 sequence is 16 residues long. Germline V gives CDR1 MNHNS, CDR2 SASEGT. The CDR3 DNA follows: TGTGCCAGCAGTCCGGGAAAGGGACCCGGGGCCAACGTCCCGACTTTC. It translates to CASSPGKGPGANVPTF.